This TCR beta chain was identified in a study of CD8 T cells in ankylosing spondylitis. Study results and caveats: There was a TCR beta motif, made of several highly homologous variants, that appeared characteristic of ankylosing spondylitis blood. In synovial fluid and blood from reactive arthritis, some motif variants were previously reported. Disease-linked clones were found to be CD8+ and relatively rare in peripheral blood.

Researchers built TCR beta libraries using quantitative 5'-RACE with molecular barcodes. TCRdb fed the 5' RACE reads into MiXCR, producing one record per CDR3 protein. Of approximately 520,000 distinct CDR3 sequences in the sample, about 5.4% were seen once. This clonotype was seen many times. As yet, its antigen is unknown. The V and J ends lost 7 bases and 4 bases, in that order; junction bases with no gene match: 7. Germline lookup yields CDR1 MNHNS and CDR2 SASEGT. The CDR3 runs to 13 residues. The sequence was obtained from a male donor with ankylosing spondylitis. The chain joins TRBV6-1 to TRBJ2-7, with 7 nucleotides matching TRBD1. The material sequenced was blood, either unsorted or a sorted T cell fraction (not recorded which). CDR3 DNA: TGTGCCAGCACTCCAACAGGGGTATACGAGCAGTACTTC. It codes for CASTPTGVYEQYF.